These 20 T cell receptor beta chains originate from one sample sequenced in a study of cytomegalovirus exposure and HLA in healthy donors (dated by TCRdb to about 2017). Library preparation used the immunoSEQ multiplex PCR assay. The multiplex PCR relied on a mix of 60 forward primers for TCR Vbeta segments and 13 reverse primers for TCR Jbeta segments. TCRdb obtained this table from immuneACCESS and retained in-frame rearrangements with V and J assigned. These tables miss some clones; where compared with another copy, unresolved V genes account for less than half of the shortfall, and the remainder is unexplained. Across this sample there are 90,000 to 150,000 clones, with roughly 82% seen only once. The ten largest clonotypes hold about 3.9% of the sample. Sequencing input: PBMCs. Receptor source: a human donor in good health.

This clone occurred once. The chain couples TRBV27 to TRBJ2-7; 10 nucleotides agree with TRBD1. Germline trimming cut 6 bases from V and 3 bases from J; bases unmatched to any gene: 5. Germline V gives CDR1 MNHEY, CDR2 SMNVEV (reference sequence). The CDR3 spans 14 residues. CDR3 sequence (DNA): TGTGCCAGCAGAGGGACAGGGGTTTTCTACGAGCAGTACTTC. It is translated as CASRGTGVFYEQYF.

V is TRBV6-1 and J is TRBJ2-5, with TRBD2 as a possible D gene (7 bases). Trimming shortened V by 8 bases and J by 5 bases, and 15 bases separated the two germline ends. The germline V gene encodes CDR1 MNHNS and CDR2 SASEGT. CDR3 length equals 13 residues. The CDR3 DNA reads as TGTGCCAGCCCGCGGGGGCTAGGGGAGACCCAGTACTTC. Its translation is CASPRGLGETQYF.

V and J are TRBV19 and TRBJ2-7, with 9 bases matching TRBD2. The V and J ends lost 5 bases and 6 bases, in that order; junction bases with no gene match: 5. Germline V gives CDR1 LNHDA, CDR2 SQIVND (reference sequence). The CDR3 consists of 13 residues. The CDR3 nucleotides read TGTGCCAGTAGTCGGCGGGAGGGCGGCGAGCAGTACTTC. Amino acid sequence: CASSRREGGEQYF.

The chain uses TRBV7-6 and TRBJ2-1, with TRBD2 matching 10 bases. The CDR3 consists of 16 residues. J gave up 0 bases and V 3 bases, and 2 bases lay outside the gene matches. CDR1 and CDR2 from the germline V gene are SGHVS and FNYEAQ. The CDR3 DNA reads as TGTGCCAGCAGCTTCATAGCGGGAGGCTCCTACAATGAGCAGTTCTTC. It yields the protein CASSFIAGGSYNEQFF.

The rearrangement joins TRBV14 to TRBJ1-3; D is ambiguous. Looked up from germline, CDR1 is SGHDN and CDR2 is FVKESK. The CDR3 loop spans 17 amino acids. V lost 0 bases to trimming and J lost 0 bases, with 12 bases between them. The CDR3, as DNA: TGTGCCAGCAGCCAAGATCAGCGGTTTAGCTCTGGAAACACCATATATTTT. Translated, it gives CASSQDQRFSSGNTIYF. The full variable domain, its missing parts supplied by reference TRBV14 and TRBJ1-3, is EAGVTQFPSHSVIEKGQTVTLRCDPISGHDNLYWYRRVMGKEIKFLLHFVKESKQDESGMPNNRFLAERTGGTYSTLKVQPAELEDSGVYFCASSQDQRFSSGNTIYFGEGSWLTVV.

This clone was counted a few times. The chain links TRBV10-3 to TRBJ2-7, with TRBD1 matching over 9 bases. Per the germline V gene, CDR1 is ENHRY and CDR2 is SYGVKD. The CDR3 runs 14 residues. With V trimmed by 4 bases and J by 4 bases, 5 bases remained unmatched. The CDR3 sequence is CAISADRGGYEQYF. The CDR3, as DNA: TGTGCCATCAGTGCCGACAGGGGGGGGTACGAGCAGTACTTC.

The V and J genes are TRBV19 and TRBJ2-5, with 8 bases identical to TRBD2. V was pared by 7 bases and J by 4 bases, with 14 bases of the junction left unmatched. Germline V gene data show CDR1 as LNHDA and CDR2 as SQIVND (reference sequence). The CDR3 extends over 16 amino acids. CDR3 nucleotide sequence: TGTGCCAGTACCTCAGCTGGGAGGGCGGGGGGAGAGACCCAGTACTTC. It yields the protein CASTSAGRAGGETQYF.

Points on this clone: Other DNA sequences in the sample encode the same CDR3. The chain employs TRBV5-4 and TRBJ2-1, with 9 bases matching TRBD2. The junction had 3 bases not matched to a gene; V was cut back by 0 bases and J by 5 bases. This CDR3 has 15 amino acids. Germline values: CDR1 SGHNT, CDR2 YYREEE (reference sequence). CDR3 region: CASSLGLAGNNEQFF. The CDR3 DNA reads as TGTGCCAGCAGCTTGGGGCTAGCGGGAAACAATGAGCAGTTCTTC.

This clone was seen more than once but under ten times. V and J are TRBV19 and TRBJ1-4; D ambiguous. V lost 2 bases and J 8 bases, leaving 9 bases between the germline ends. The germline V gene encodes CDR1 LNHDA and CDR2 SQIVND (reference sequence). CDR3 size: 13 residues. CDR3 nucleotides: TGTGCCAGTAGTATATCGGGGAGGGAAAAACTGTTTTTT. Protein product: CASSISGREKLFF.

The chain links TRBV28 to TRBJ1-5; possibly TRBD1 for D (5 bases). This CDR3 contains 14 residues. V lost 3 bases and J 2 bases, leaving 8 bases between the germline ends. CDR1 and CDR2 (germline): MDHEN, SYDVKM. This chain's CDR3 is CASSFGRGNQPQHF. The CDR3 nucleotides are TGTGCCAGCAGTTTCGGCAGGGGCAATCAGCCCCAGCATTTT.

As DNA, the CDR3 is TGTGCCAGCAGCCAAACTAGCGGGAGGTTGGAAGATACGCAGTATTTT. The encoded protein is CASSQTSGRLEDTQYF. The genes are TRBV4-2 and TRBJ2-3, with TRBD2 matching 12 bases. V gave up 2 bases and J gave up 5 bases; unmatched junction bases: 5. Germline CDR1 and CDR2: LGHNA and YNFKEQ. The CDR3 consists of 16 residues.

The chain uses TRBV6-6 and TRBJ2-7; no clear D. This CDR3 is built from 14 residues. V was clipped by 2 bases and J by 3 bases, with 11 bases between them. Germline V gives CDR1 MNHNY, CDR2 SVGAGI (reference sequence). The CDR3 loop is CASSYGRDFYEQYF. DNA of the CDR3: TGTGCCAGCAGTTACGGCCGAGACTTCTACGAGCAGTACTTC.

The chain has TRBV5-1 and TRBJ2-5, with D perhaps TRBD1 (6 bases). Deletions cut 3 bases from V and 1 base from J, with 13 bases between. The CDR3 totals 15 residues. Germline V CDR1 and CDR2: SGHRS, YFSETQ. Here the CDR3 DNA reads TGCGCCAGCAGCTGGCTGACAGGATTCCAAGAGACCCAGTACTTC. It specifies CASSWLTGFQETQYF.

The CDR3 nucleotides are TGTGCCAGCAGCCAAGTAGCCGGGGTCCTCTACGAGCAGTACTTC. Protein product: CASSQVAGVLYEQYF. The chain uses TRBV4-2 and TRBJ2-7; D is possibly TRBD2 (5 bases). The CDR3 extends over 15 amino acids. Trimming took off 1 base at V and 3 bases at J, with 13 bases between the two ends. Germline V gene sequence: CDR1 LGHNA, CDR2 YNFKEQ.

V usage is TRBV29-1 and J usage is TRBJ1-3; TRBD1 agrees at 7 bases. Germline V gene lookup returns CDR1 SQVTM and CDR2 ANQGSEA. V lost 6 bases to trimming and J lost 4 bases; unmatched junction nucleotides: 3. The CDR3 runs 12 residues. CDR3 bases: TGCAGCGTCCGGACAGGCGGAAACACCATATATTTT. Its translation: CSVRTGGNTIYF.

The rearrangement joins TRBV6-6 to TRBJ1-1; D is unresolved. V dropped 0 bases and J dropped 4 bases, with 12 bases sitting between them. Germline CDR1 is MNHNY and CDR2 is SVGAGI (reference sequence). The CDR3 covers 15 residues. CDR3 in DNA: TGTGCCAGCAGTTACTCGCCGCTATCGGGCACTGAAGCTTTCTTT. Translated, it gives CASSYSPLSGTEAFF.

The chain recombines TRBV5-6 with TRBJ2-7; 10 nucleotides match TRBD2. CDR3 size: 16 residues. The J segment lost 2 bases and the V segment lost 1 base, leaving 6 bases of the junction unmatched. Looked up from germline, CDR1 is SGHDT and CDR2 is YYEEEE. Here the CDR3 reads CASSLMGLANTYEQYF. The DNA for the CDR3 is TGTGCCAGCAGCTTGATGGGACTAGCGAACACCTACGAGCAGTACTTC. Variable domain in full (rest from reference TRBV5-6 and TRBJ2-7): DAGVTQSPTHLIKTRGQQVTLRCSPKSGHDTVSWYQQALGQGPQFIFQYYEEEERQRGNFPDRFSGHQFPNYSSELNVNALLLGDSALYLCASSLMGLANTYEQYFGPGTRLTVT.

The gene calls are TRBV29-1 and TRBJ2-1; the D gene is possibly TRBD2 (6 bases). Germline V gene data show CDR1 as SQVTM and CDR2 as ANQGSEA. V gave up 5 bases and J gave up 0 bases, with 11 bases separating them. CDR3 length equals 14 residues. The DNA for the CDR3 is TGCAGCGTTCACCCGGGAGTCTCCTACAATGAGCAGTTCTTC. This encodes CSVHPGVSYNEQFF.

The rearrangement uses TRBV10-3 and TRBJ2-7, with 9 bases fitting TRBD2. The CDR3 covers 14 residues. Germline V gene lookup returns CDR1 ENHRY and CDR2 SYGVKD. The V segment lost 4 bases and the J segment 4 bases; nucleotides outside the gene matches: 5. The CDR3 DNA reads TGTGCCATCAGTGGTAGCGGGAGTCAATACGAGCAGTACTTC. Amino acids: CAISGSGSQYEQYF.

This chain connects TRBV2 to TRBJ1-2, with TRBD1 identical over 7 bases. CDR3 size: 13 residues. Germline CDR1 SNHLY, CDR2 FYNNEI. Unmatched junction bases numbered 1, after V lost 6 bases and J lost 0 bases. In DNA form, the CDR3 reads TGTGCCAGCAGCACAGGGGCTAACTATGGCTACACCTTC. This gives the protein CASSTGANYGYTF.